The present T cell receptor beta chain was sequenced within a study of response to subunit inactivated influenza vaccine. Study-wide results and caveats: The authors offered the suggestion that each seasonal influenza vaccination recruits few new T cells.

This CDR3 spans 15 amino acids. With 6 bases clipped from V and 7 bases from J, the junction kept 4 bases outside the gene matches. Germline CDR1 is MNHNS and CDR2 is SASEGT. This clonotype was observed a few times. Antigen specificity is unknown. TCRdb recomputed calls from the RT-PCR reads with MiXCR, one row per CDR3 protein. The repertoire consists of roughly 700,000 distinct CDR3 sequences, with roughly 13% occurring once and the leading ten covering around 6.5%. The J gene is TRBJ2-2, the V gene TRBV6-1, with TRBD2 matching over 14 bases. The clonotype comes from a man aged 45-65 years who received an inactivated influenza vaccine. This sample comprised PBMCs from blood, obtained around two weeks before vaccination. The CDR3: CASSRLAGGGGELFF. The CDR3 nucleotides are TGTGCCAGCAGCCGACTAGCGGGAGGGGGCGGGGAGCTGTTTTTT.